The following is a TCR beta chain sequence with its context. It has no known antigen specificity. No much larger clone exists at a distance of one base, and base qualities are not known. Other DNA sequences in this sample translate to the same CDR3. Enrolling through a virtual design, the prospective study's participants ranged in age from roughly 18 to 95 years and lived across roughly 23 United States geographic areas. Cohort assignment in the prospective study relied on participant-reported clinical history from a screening survey and a study questionnaire. Recovered participants in ImmuneRACE Cohort 3 were defined by two consecutive negative NP/OP PCR tests, clearance by a healthcare professional, or resolution of symptoms. Mobile phlebotomists in the prospective study collected whole blood, serum and a nasopharyngeal or oropharyngeal swab from every participant. Participants in the prospective study had the option to provide additional blood draws and questionnaires over a roughly 2-month period. Prospective study blood samples were shipped either frozen or at room temperature before DNA extraction.

The immunoSEQ Assay, a bias-controlled multiplex PCR, was used to amplify TCRbeta CDR3 regions from genomic DNA. In the original analysis: The number of nucleated cells in each sample was estimated by amplification of reference gene primers within the assay. To quantify the absolute abundance of each unique TCRbeta CDR3 rearrangement, sequence reads were collapsed and filtered. Productive Simpson clonality was computed per sample as the square root of Simpson's diversity index over productive rearrangements. TCRdb carries this immuneACCESS record with in-frame sequences only. Its versions omit some clonotypes, under half of them owing to an unresolved V gene in the studies checked, with the rest unexplained. D and trimming were read from the DNA, whereas the V and J calls and clone size are those reported in that table. The sample table shows fewer than 350,000 clones, and 85% are seen once. About 2.5% of the sample lies in the top ten.

These data come from a study of blood T cell repertoires in COVID-19 (TCRdb year 2020). Study-wide context: Samples from collaborators originated in the United States, Italy and Spain and spanned both the acute and convalescent phases of COVID-19. The prospective study material was composed of cDNA or gDNA derived from T cells, B-cell-depleted T cells, or PBMCs. The dataset comprised deeply sampled blood TCRbeta repertoires from subjects exposed to, actively infected with, or recovered from COVID-19. A freely available public database, intended as a resource for researchers studying the immune response to SARS-CoV-2, is where the repertoires were released. Samples came from the ongoing ImmuneRACE study (first 160 participants) plus 1,254 subjects from 6 global collaborators. Nearly every sample came with metadata listing a de-identified subject ID, COVID-19 status, age in years and sex. Where HLA class I and class II types were available, the types were taken from metadata supplied by the sample provider, not from assay-based typing. Broad study findings and their caveats: The quantity of clinical and demographic metadata differed by source and by participant and was supplied without curation.

The TCR sequence derives from a woman in her 50s who had recovered from COVID-19. The sequenced material came from PBMCs or T cells enriched from blood (not recorded which).

The CDR3 here reads CASSLTGYTEAFF. The bases are TGTGCCAGCAGCTTGACAGGGTACACTGAAGCTTTCTTT. The rearranged segments are TRBV7-3 and TRBJ1-1; TRBD1 matches 7 bases in the middle. CDR1 and CDR2 are read off the germline V gene as SGHTA and FQGTGA. From its cysteine to its phenylalanine, the CDR3 spans 13 amino acids. Only the CDR3 region is kept as DNA, spanning 39 bases read in frame from base 1. V is cut back by 3 bases and J by 3 bases, with 1 base in the junction unmatched.